Reported below is one T cell receptor beta chain. The clone's antigen remains unknown. It has no much larger one-base neighbor in the sample; base qualities were not kept. The entry originates in a study of blood T cell repertoires in COVID-19 (dated by TCRdb to 2018 to 2021). At the level of the whole study: Samples from collaborators originated in the United States, Italy and Spain and spanned both the acute and convalescent phases of COVID-19. The prospective study material was composed of cDNA or gDNA derived from T cells, B-cell-depleted T cells, or PBMCs. The dataset comprised deeply sampled blood TCRbeta repertoires from subjects exposed to, actively infected with, or recovered from COVID-19. The repertoires were made available in a free public database intended to serve as a resource for research on the immune response to SARS-CoV-2. Samples came from the ongoing ImmuneRACE study (first 160 participants) plus 1,254 subjects from 6 global collaborators. Sample metadata almost always included a de-identified subject ID, COVID-19 status, age in years and sex. Where available, HLA class I and class II types were taken from metadata supplied by the sample provider and were not determined by assay-based typing.

Study-level results and caveats: The quantity of clinical and demographic metadata differed by source and by participant and was supplied without curation.

Per the germline V gene, MGHDK is the CDR1 and SYGVNS is the CDR2. The CDR3, cysteine through phenylalanine, is 14 amino acids long. Here the CDR3 DNA is all that survives: 42 bases in frame from base 1. V is clipped by 3 bases and J by 3 bases, and the sequence between their germline boundaries is 8 bases long. Whole blood was collected in K2EDTA tubes by collaborating institutions according to the institutions' own protocols. For TCRbeta analysis, collaborators shipped samples as frozen whole blood, isolated PBMCs, or DNA extracted from either of those sample types. The immunoSEQ Assay, a bias-controlled multiplex PCR, was used to amplify TCRbeta CDR3 regions from genomic DNA. The study's own analysis went as follows. Within the assay, amplification of reference gene primers was used to estimate how many nucleated cells each sample contained. To quantify the absolute abundance of each unique TCRbeta CDR3 rearrangement, sequence reads were collapsed and filtered. Productive Simpson clonality was computed per sample as the square root of Simpson's diversity index over productive rearrangements. Imported from immuneACCESS, the table was reduced by TCRdb to in-frame sequences with V and J called. These copies leave out some clones; in studies compared against another copy, an unresolved V gene accounts for under half, and the cause of the remainder is not known. The V and J calls and clone size were taken over from that table, and D and trimming were inferred from the DNA. Here the sample has over 55,000 clones; about 86% occur a single time. Together, the top ten hold around 5% of the sample.

The sequence came from a man in his fifties with active COVID-19. Sequencing was carried out using peripheral blood. In this chain, TRBV25-1 is recombined with TRBJ2-2; the D gene assignment is ambiguous. The CDR3 reads as follows: CASSEETYTGELFF. The DNA sequence reads TGTGCCAGCAGTGAGGAGACTTACACCGGGGAGCTGTTTTTT. The CDR3, completed at both ends by the reference TRBV25-1 and TRBJ2-2 genes, gives the full variable domain EADIYQTPRYLVIGTGKKITLECSQTMGHDKMYWYQQDPGMELHLIHYSYGVNSTEKGDLSSESTVSRIRTEHFPLTLESARPSHTSQYLCASSEETYTGELFFGEGSRLTVL.